A single T cell receptor beta chain is shown here with its context. This entry comes from a study of T cell repertoires in aging, cancer and after chemotherapy. A mixed TRB-A/B primer pool amplified rearranged TRB by multiplex touch-down PCR. TCRdb used MiXCR to reprocess the multiplex PCR reads, holding one entry per CDR3 protein. The table records some 9,900 distinct CDR3 sequences, around a third of them present only once. The template was genomic DNA from peripheral blood, not RNA. This CDR3 has 13 amino acids. Trimming removed 5 bases at V and 0 bases at J, with 2 bases between. Per the germline V gene, CDR1 is MNHEY and CDR2 is SVGAGI.

What was sequenced was blood. The chain links TRBV6-5 to TRBJ1-6; unclear D gene. The receptor comes from a human donor in good health. The CDR3 is CASSRSYNSPLHF. The CDR3 DNA sequence: TGTGCCAGCAGTCGCTCCTATAATTCACCCCTCCACTTT.